A single sample is the source of the 28 T cell receptor beta chains below, sequenced in a study of blood T cell repertoires in COVID-19. The repertoire was sequenced with immunoSEQ multiplex PCR; TCRdb's copy has only in-frame clones and lacks some. The sample yields fewer than 500,000 clones, 80% to 90% seen once. The sequenced sample was peripheral blood. Receptors were obtained from a man aged 18-30 years with COVID-19, enrolled during active disease.

V and J are TRBV3-1 (or the pseudogene TRBV3-2) and TRBJ2-3, with D tentatively TRBD2 (5 bases). Germline CDR1 LGHDT, CDR2 YNNKEL (reference sequence). The CDR3 is made up of 15 amino acids. With 10 bases removed from V and 4 bases from J, the gap between germline ends came to 21 bases. The CDR3 DNA sequence: TGTGCCACCGCCGATTCGGGGTTGATTGCAGATACGCAGTATTTT. Its protein is CATADSGLIADTQYF.

This sequence joins TRBV7-2 and TRBJ1-2, with TRBD1 matching 7 bases. In germline, CDR1 is SGHTA, CDR2 FQGNSA. V was pared by 1 base and J by 7 bases, with 6 bases of the junction left unmatched. The CDR3 contains 14 residues. For the CDR3, the DNA is TGTGCCAGCAGCTTAGGACAGGGTCTAGGTGGCTACACCTTC. Protein: CASSLGQGLGGYTF.

This clone was detected once. This sequence joins TRBV3-1 (or the pseudogene TRBV3-2) and TRBJ1-3, with no clear D. The CDR3 is made up of 15 amino acids. Germline CDR1 is LGHDT and CDR2 is YNNKEL (reference sequence). Trimming took off 4 bases at V and 0 bases at J, with 10 bases between the two ends. CDR3 sequence reads: CASSPSDNSGNTIYF. In DNA, the CDR3 is TGTGCCAGCAGCCCCTCAGATAACTCTGGAAACACCATATATTTT.

About this clone itself: Within the sample, other DNA sequences also encode this same CDR3. The V and J genes are TRBV6-5 and TRBJ1-6; D is uncertain. CDR1 and CDR2 (germline): MNHEY, SVGAGI. The CDR3 length is 16 residues. V was pared by 0 bases and J by 2 bases, with 8 bases between. The CDR3 loop is CASSYSSGPYNSPLHF. DNA for the CDR3: TGTGCCAGCAGTTACTCTTCAGGCCCCTATAATTCACCCCTCCACTTT.

The chain recombines TRBV6-5 with TRBJ1-1; perhaps TRBD1 as D (5 bases). Trimming pared 0 bases from V and 4 bases from J, leaving 12 bases between. In germline, CDR1 is MNHEY, CDR2 SVGAGI. This CDR3 region has 15 residues. Here the CDR3 reads CASSYSVFRGTEAFF. CDR3 sequence (DNA): TGTGCCAGCAGTTACTCGGTATTTAGGGGCACTGAAGCTTTCTTT.

V usage is TRBV6-1 and J usage is TRBJ2-7; 9 positions agree with TRBD1. Losses at the gene ends were 2 bases for V and 3 bases for J; bases not matched to a gene: 5. The CDR3 has 15 amino acids. The germline V gene has CDR1 MNHNS and CDR2 SASEGT. CDR3 DNA: TGTGCCAGCAGTGAAATCGGGGGACAGGGCTACGAGCAGTACTTC. Its translation: CASSEIGGQGYEQYF.

The rearrangement links TRBV7-9 to TRBJ2-1; TRBD2 matches at 9 bases. Unmatched junction bases numbered 5, after V lost 5 bases and J lost 0 bases. The CDR3 is made up of 16 amino acids. CDR1 and CDR2 (germline): SEHNR, FQNEAQ (reference sequence). The CDR3 is CASSGISGSSYNEQFF. CDR3 nucleotide sequence: TGTGCCAGCAGCGGTATTAGCGGGAGCTCCTACAATGAGCAGTTCTTC. Full variable domain (remainder filled in from reference TRBV7-9 and TRBJ2-1): DTGVSQNPRHKITKRGQNVTFRCDPISEHNRLYWYRQTLGQGPEFLTYFQNEAQLEKSRLLSDRFSAERPKGSFSTLEIQRTEQGDSAMYLCASSGISGSSYNEQFFGPGTRLTVL.

V is TRBV27 and J is TRBJ1-2; D may be TRBD1 (5 bases). The CDR3 extends over 16 amino acids. V gave up 2 bases and J gave up 0 bases, with 13 bases separating them. Germline V lookup: CDR1 MNHEY, CDR2 SMNVEV (reference sequence). The CDR3 loop reads CASSLNAGWANYGYTF. The CDR3 nucleotides read TGTGCCAGCAGTTTAAATGCAGGGTGGGCTAACTATGGCTACACCTTC.

This clone was observed a handful of times. This chain uses TRBV5-1 with TRBJ1-2; 9 bases are a match to TRBD1. Germline V lookup: CDR1 SGHRS, CDR2 YFSETQ. The CDR3 runs to 13 residues. J gave up 6 bases and V 4 bases, and 4 bases lay outside the gene matches. The CDR3 region is CASSGGTGNGYTF. CDR3 sequence (DNA): TGCGCCAGCAGCGGAGGGACAGGGAATGGCTACACCTTC.

The chain carries TRBV3-1 (or the pseudogene TRBV3-2) and TRBJ2-1; 9 bases are shared with TRBD2. CDR1 and CDR2 (germline): LGHDT, YNNKEL (reference sequence). The CDR3 loop spans 18 amino acids. V dropped 2 bases and J dropped 6; count of bases not matched to a gene: 14. Here the CDR3 reads CASSQHLSASGKGNEQFF. The DNA of the CDR3 is TGTGCCAGCAGCCAACACCTTTCGGCTAGCGGGAAGGGCAATGAGCAGTTCTTC.

The CDR3 reads CASQVAGLYEQYF. CDR3 nucleotide sequence: TGTGCCAGCCAGGTTGCGGGGCTCTACGAGCAGTACTTC. The genes are TRBV3-1 (or the pseudogene TRBV3-2) and TRBJ2-7; possible D gene TRBD2, 6 bases. This CDR3 is 13 amino acids long. The ends were cut back, 8 bases at V and 3 bases at J, with 14 bases in the middle. Germline-derived CDR1 and CDR2 are LGHDT and YNNKEL (reference sequence).

V usage is TRBV11-2 and J usage is TRBJ2-3; 8 nucleotides align to TRBD1. Trimming took 5 bases from V and 9 from J; bases not matched to a gene: 4. In germline, CDR1 is SGHAT, CDR2 FQNNGV. This CDR3 comprises 12 residues. CDR3 amino acids: CASSADRGTQYF. For the CDR3, the DNA is TGTGCCAGCAGCGCCGACAGGGGAACGCAGTATTTT. Together with reference TRBV11-2 and TRBJ2-3, the CDR3 gives the full variable domain: EAGVAQSPRYKIIEKRQSVAFWCNPISGHATLYWYQQILGQGPKLLIQFQNNGVVDDSQLPKDRFSAERLKGVDSTLKIQPAKLEDSAVYLCASSADRGTQYFGPGTRLTVL.

The rearrangement links TRBV7-9 to TRBJ2-2, with 7 bases lining up with TRBD1. Germline V CDR1 and CDR2: SEHNR, FQNEAQ (reference sequence). The junction had 2 bases not matched to a gene; V was cut back by 8 bases and J by 5 bases. The CDR3 runs to 12 residues. The CDR3: CASDRVTGELFF. In nucleotides, the CDR3 is TGTGCCAGCGACAGGGTTACCGGGGAGCTGTTTTTT.

The chain recombines TRBV19 with TRBJ2-3, with a weak D call TRBD1 (6 bases). Trimming removed 3 bases from V and 4 bases from J, with 8 bases in between. CDR1 LNHDA and CDR2 SQIVND come from the germline V gene (reference sequence). The length of the CDR3 is 13 residues. CDR3 coding DNA: TGTGCCAGTAGTATCTCAGGGGCAGATACGCAGTATTTT. Protein sequence: CASSISGADTQYF.

The CDR3 is CASSFGGGDNEQFF. The CDR3 DNA is TGTGCCAGCAGCTTTGGGGGAGGGGACAATGAGCAGTTCTTC. The J gene is TRBJ2-1, the V gene TRBV7-9; TRBD2 agrees at 7 bases. This CDR3 spans 14 amino acids. The J segment lost 5 bases and the V segment lost 3 bases, leaving 4 bases of the junction unmatched. CDR1 and CDR2 (germline): SEHNR, FQNEAQ (reference sequence). Using reference TRBV7-9 and TRBJ2-1 for the parts outside the CDR3, the full variable domain is DTGVSQNPRHKITKRGQNVTFRCDPISEHNRLYWYRQTLGQGPEFLTYFQNEAQLEKSRLLSDRFSAERPKGSFSTLEIQRTEQGDSAMYLCASSFGGGDNEQFFGPGTRLTVL.

V gene TRBV5-6 combines with J gene TRBJ2-1; no reliable D call. Germline CDR1 is SGHDT and CDR2 is YYEEEE. V lost 2 bases, J lost 4 bases, and 7 bases lay in between. This CDR3 comprises 13 residues. The CDR3 DNA reads as TGTGCCAGCAGCTTTTCCGGGTACAATGAGCAGTTCTTC. This sequence encodes CASSFSGYNEQFF.

This clone was found once. The sample carries other DNA sequences with the same CDR3. The V call is TRBV3-1 (or the pseudogene TRBV3-2), the J call TRBJ2-7; D is ambiguous. V lost 0 bases and J 7 bases, leaving 7 bases between the germline ends. The CDR3 spans 12 residues. Germline CDR1 LGHDT, CDR2 YNNKEL (reference sequence). CDR3 bases: TGTGCCAGCAGCCAAGATCGGAGAGAGCAGTACTTC. It yields the protein CASSQDRREQYF.

The chain couples TRBV5-1 to TRBJ2-2; TRBD2 matches at 11 bases. The CDR3 consists of 15 residues. Germline CDR1 is SGHRS and CDR2 is YFSETQ. V gave up 3 bases and J gave up 5 bases; unmatched junction bases: 3. This CDR3 is CASSSTSGKTGELFF. The CDR3 region has the DNA TGCGCCAGCAGCTCGACTAGCGGGAAAACCGGGGAGCTGTTTTTT.

The V call is TRBV7-9, the J call TRBJ2-3, with a weak D call TRBD2 (6 bases). Looked up from germline, CDR1 is SEHNR and CDR2 is FQNEAQ (reference sequence). The CDR3 loop spans 14 amino acids. V was shortened by 5 bases and J by 1 base, with 10 bases between the two germline ends. The CDR3 nucleotides are TGTGCCAGCAGCCCCCCTAGCGGCACAGATACGCAGTATTTT. Translation gives CASSPPSGTDTQYF. The entire variable domain, with the rest obtained from reference TRBV7-9 and TRBJ2-3, is as follows: DTGVSQNPRHKITKRGQNVTFRCDPISEHNRLYWYRQTLGQGPEFLTYFQNEAQLEKSRLLSDRFSAERPKGSFSTLEIQRTEQGDSAMYLCASSPPSGTDTQYFGPGTRLTVL.

The chain employs TRBV10-3 and TRBJ2-3; 9 bases align to TRBD2. Germline CDR1 reads ENHRY; CDR2 reads SYGVKD. The V segment lost 6 bases and the J segment 6 bases; nucleotides outside the gene matches: 7. This CDR3 contains 14 residues. CDR3 amino acids: CAISRLAAGDTQYF. For the CDR3, the DNA is TGTGCCATCAGCAGACTAGCGGCTGGGGATACGCAGTATTTT.

V gene TRBV5-5 combines with J gene TRBJ1-2, with 7 bases identical to TRBD1. CDR1 and CDR2 from the germline V gene are SGHKS and YYEKEE (reference sequence). CDR3 length: 15 residues. The V and J ends lost 0 bases and 4 bases, in that order; junction bases with no gene match: 6. DNA of the CDR3: TGTGCCAGCAGCTTGGCTGGACAGGACCTCTATGGCTACACCTTC. Translation: CASSLAGQDLYGYTF.

The chain has TRBV18 and TRBJ2-5; 11 bases are a match to TRBD1. This CDR3 has 14 residues. J was trimmed by 2 bases and V by 6 bases; bases with no gene match: 2. The germline CDR1 and CDR2 sequences are KGHSH and LQKENI. CDR3 coding DNA: TGTGCCAGCTCTTGGGACAGGGGGCAAGAGACCCAGTACTTC. Its protein is CASSWDRGQETQYF. Based on the CDR3 plus reference TRBV18 and TRBJ2-5, the full variable domain is NAGVMQNPRHLVRRRGQEARLRCSPMKGHSHVYWYRQLPEEGLKFMVYLQKENIIDESGMPKERFSAEFPKEGPSILRIQQVVRGDSAAYFCASSWDRGQETQYFGPGTRLLVL.

This sequence joins TRBV12-2 and TRBJ1-1; TRBD1, the table's D call, lacks a check against the DNA. TRBV12-2 has pseudogene status. The CDR3 runs 15 residues. This CDR3 reads CASRLEPGTGNEAFF. The CDR3 nucleotides are TGTGCAAGTCGCTTAGAACCCGGGACAGGGAATGAAGCTTTCTTT.

The rearrangement joins TRBV27 to TRBJ2-7; 8 positions agree with TRBD2. V shed 3 bases, J shed 3 bases, and the junction held 4 bases outside the gene matches. The germline CDR1 and CDR2 sequences are MNHEY and SMNVEV (reference sequence). The length of the CDR3 is 14 residues. The CDR3 loop reads CASSFGSGSYEQYF. The CDR3 DNA follows: TGTGCCAGCAGTTTTGGAAGCGGGAGCTACGAGCAGTACTTC.

The chain joins TRBV5-8 to TRBJ2-7; D not resolved. Deletions cut 4 bases from V and 3 bases from J, with 14 bases between. Germline assignment: CDR1 SGHTS and CDR2 YDEGEE. CDR3 size: 14 residues. CDR3 in DNA: TGTGCCAGCAGCCATTCGCCCTATTTCTACGAGCAGTACTTC. Amino acid sequence: CASSHSPYFYEQYF.

This chain joins TRBV5-1 and TRBJ2-7; TRBD1 is a possible D gene (5 bases). The CDR3 consists of 15 residues. Germline V gene data show CDR1 as SGHRS and CDR2 as YFSETQ. Trimming removed 3 bases at V and 0 bases at J, with 13 bases between. As DNA, the CDR3 is TGCGCCAGCAGCTGGCTCACAGGTAGCTCCTACGAGCAGTACTTC. Amino acid sequence: CASSWLTGSSYEQYF.

V and J are TRBV13 and TRBJ2-7; a weak D match, TRBD1 (5 bases). Germline CDR1 PRHDT, CDR2 FYEKMQ (reference sequence). This CDR3 has 15 amino acids. The V gene lost 0 bases and the J gene lost 2 bases, with 11 bases spanning the gap. The CDR3 DNA is TGTGCCAGCAGCTTAGGTGTAGGGGTACCCTACGAGCAGTACTTC. Amino acid sequence: CASSLGVGVPYEQYF.

This chain links TRBV19 with TRBJ1-6; 7 nucleotides agree with TRBD1. The CDR3 totals 16 residues. CDR1 is LNHDA and CDR2 is SQIVND in the germline V gene (reference sequence). The ends lost 3 bases at V and 0 bases at J; junction bases unmatched: 2. CDR3 bases: TGTGCCAGTAGTATTGGGACAGCCTCCTATAATTCACCCCTCCACTTT. Translated, it gives CASSIGTASYNSPLHF.